A selection of T cell receptor beta chains follows, all from one sample in a study of CD8+CD57+ T cells in acquired aplastic anemia. Using its own MiXCR run on the reads, TCRdb lists one record per CDR3 protein. The sample shows roughly 300,000 distinct CDR3 sequences, approximately 56% of them seen only once. Sequencing was carried out using sorted CD4+, CD8+, or CD8+CD57+ T cells (not recorded which) from PBMCs. The receptors were sampled from a human donor with severe aplastic anemia or a healthy control (not recorded which). Both conserved end residues are part of each CDR3. The D gene is left open where the match is weak. Not every row has a clone size; where given, it reads once, few, many or a size class.

D gene: TRBD2; clone size: -; V gene: TRBV5-1; J gene: TRBJ2-1; CDR3 DNA: TGCGCCAGCAGCCCACTAGCGGGGTTGGTAAGTGAGCAGTTCTTC; CDR3 protein: CASSPLAGLVSEQFF
D gene: -; clone size: -; V gene: TRBV20-1; J gene: TRBJ2-3; CDR3 DNA: TGCAGTGCTAGATTCAATGCGGACACCACAGATACGCAGTATTTT; CDR3 protein: CSARFNADTTDTQYF
D gene: -; clone size: -; V gene: TRBV12-3/TRBV12-4; J gene: TRBJ2-7; CDR3 DNA: TGTGCCAGCAGTTGGGAATACTACGAGCAGTACTTC; CDR3 protein: CASSWEYYEQYF
D gene: TRBD1; clone size: -; V gene: TRBV20-1; J gene: TRBJ2-3; CDR3 DNA: TGCAGTGCAAGGGACAGGGGGTCAGATACGCAGTATTTT; CDR3 protein: CSARDRGSDTQYF
D gene: -; clone size: few; V gene: TRBV10-3; J gene: TRBJ2-5; CDR3 DNA: TGTGCCACCTCAGGGGGGGGAGAGACCCAGTACTTC; CDR3 protein: CATSGGGETQYF
D gene: -; clone size: -; V gene: TRBV25-1; J gene: TRBJ2-7; CDR3 DNA: TGTGCCAGCAGTGAAACACAGGTTAGCTCCTACGAGCAGTACTTC; CDR3 protein: CASSETQVSSYEQYF
D gene: TRBD2; clone size: -; V gene: TRBV7-9; J gene: TRBJ2-7; CDR3 DNA: TGTGCCAGCGCCCCCGCCTGGGGGACTAGCGGTTACGAGCAGTACTTC; CDR3 protein: CASAPAWGTSGYEQYF
D gene: -; clone size: -; V gene: TRBV6-1; J gene: TRBJ2-5; CDR3 DNA: TGTGCCAGCACCATTCGGGAGACCCAGTACTTC; CDR3 protein: CASTIRETQYF
D gene: TRBD1; clone size: -; V gene: TRBV5-1; J gene: TRBJ2-3; CDR3 DNA: TGCGCCAGCAGCATGCGGACAGGTCCAGATACGCAGTATTTT; CDR3 protein: CASSMRTGPDTQYF
D gene: -; clone size: -; V gene: TRBV15; J gene: TRBJ2-3; CDR3 DNA: TGTGCCACCAGCAGAGGGGTAGCGGAGGGCCGGGGAGATACGCAGTATTTT; CDR3 protein: CATSRGVAEGRGDTQYF
D gene: TRBD2; clone size: many; V gene: TRBV5-1; J gene: TRBJ2-5; CDR3 DNA: TGCGCCAGCAGCCCTCGAGGCCAGCGGGGGCCGTACCAAGAGACCCAGTACTTC; CDR3 protein: CASSPRGQRGPYQETQYF
D gene: TRBD1; clone size: -; V gene: TRBV7-6; J gene: TRBJ2-7; CDR3 DNA: TGTGCCAGCAGCCACGATCCGGGACAGGGGAGTAACGAGCAGTACTTC; CDR3 protein: CASSHDPGQGSNEQYF
D gene: -; clone size: -; V gene: TRBV20-1; J gene: TRBJ2-1; CDR3 DNA: TGCAGTGCTAGAGATCCCCCCACGGGGGACTACAATGAGCAGTTCTTC; CDR3 protein: CSARDPPTGDYNEQFF
D gene: TRBD1; clone size: many; V gene: TRBV12-3/TRBV12-4; J gene: TRBJ1-1; CDR3 DNA: TGTGCCAGCAGCTACCGAGGGGGCTCGAACACTGAAGCTTTCTTT; CDR3 protein: CASSYRGGSNTEAFF
D gene: -; clone size: many; V gene: TRBV5-1; J gene: TRBJ1-6; CDR3 DNA: TGCGCCAGCAGCTTGGGAGTGACTTTCTCCTATAATTCACCCCTCCACTTT; CDR3 protein: CASSLGVTFSYNSPLHF
D gene: TRBD1; clone size: -; V gene: TRBV20-1; J gene: TRBJ2-1; CDR3 DNA: TGCAGTGCTACGGAGGGACAGGGTGCCTACAATGAGCAGTTCTTC; CDR3 protein: CSATEGQGAYNEQFF
D gene: -; clone size: -; V gene: TRBV2; J gene: TRBJ2-7; CDR3 DNA: TGTGCCAGCAGTGGGACTTCCGAGCAGTACTTC; CDR3 protein: CASSGTSEQYF
D gene: -; clone size: -; V gene: TRBV20-1; J gene: TRBJ2-3; CDR3 DNA: TGCAGTGCTAGATCTGAGGGAACCTACGGCACAGATACGCAGTATTTT; CDR3 protein: CSARSEGTYGTDTQYF
D gene: -; clone size: -; V gene: TRBV20-1; J gene: TRBJ2-1; CDR3 DNA: TGCAGTGCTATTACCGAGTACGATGAGCAGTTCTTC; CDR3 protein: CSAITEYDEQFF
D gene: -; clone size: few; V gene: TRBV9; J gene: TRBJ2-5; CDR3 DNA: TGTGCCAGCAGCGTAGGGTACTATCAAGAGACCCAGTACTTC; CDR3 protein: CASSVGYYQETQYF
D gene: -; clone size: many; V gene: TRBV6-5; J gene: TRBJ2-1; CDR3 DNA: TGTGCCAGCAGTTACAGCAGAATCTCCTACAATGAGCAGTTCTTC; CDR3 protein: CASSYSRISYNEQFF
D gene: TRBD2; clone size: -; V gene: TRBV7-3; J gene: TRBJ2-1; CDR3 DNA: TGTGCCAGCAGCCAGGCGGGAGGGTATCAGGGTGAGCAGTTCTTC; CDR3 protein: CASSQAGGYQGEQFF
D gene: -; clone size: many; V gene: TRBV20-1; J gene: TRBJ2-2; CDR3 DNA: TGCAGTGCTAGGGACCGGTTGGCCGGGGAGCTGTTTTTT; CDR3 protein: CSARDRLAGELFF
D gene: TRBD2; clone size: -; V gene: TRBV19; J gene: TRBJ2-5; CDR3 DNA: TGTGCCAGTAGGACGACTAGCGAGGAGACCCAGTACTTC; CDR3 protein: CASRTTSEETQYF
D gene: -; clone size: -; V gene: TRBV7-9; J gene: TRBJ2-5; CDR3 DNA: TGTGCCAGCAGCCAGGGGGGGCTAGCTCAAGAGACCCAGTACTTC; CDR3 protein: CASSQGGLAQETQYF
D gene: TRBD2; clone size: -; V gene: TRBV19; J gene: TRBJ2-7; CDR3 DNA: TGTGCCAGTAGCTCGACTAGCGGGGGGACCTACGAGCAGTACTTC; CDR3 protein: CASSSTSGGTYEQYF
D gene: TRBD2; clone size: -; V gene: TRBV19; J gene: TRBJ2-7; CDR3 DNA: TGTGCCAGTAGTTGGTCGACTAGCGGGGGTTACGAGCAGTACTTC; CDR3 protein: CASSWSTSGGYEQYF
D gene: TRBD1; clone size: -; V gene: TRBV24-1; J gene: TRBJ2-5; CDR3 DNA: TGTGCCACCAGTGATTTTGGACAGGGACCGGTTATGGAGACCCAGTACTTC; CDR3 protein: CATSDFGQGPVMETQYF
D gene: -; clone size: -; V gene: TRBV29-1; J gene: TRBJ1-3; CDR3 DNA: TGCAGTCCAATGGTGGTTCCCGAGGCTGGAAACACCATATATTTT; CDR3 protein: CSPMVVPEAGNTIYF
D gene: TRBD2; clone size: -; V gene: TRBV20-1; J gene: TRBJ2-5; CDR3 DNA: TGCAGCTCGGGGGGGATACTAGAGACCCAGTACTTC; CDR3 protein: CSSGGILETQYF
D gene: TRBD1; clone size: many; V gene: TRBV5-8; J gene: TRBJ1-6; CDR3 DNA: TGTGCCAGCAGCTTGGGGGACAGGGGGATTTCGCCCCTCCACTTT; CDR3 protein: CASSLGDRGISPLHF
D gene: -; clone size: -; V gene: TRBV20-1; J gene: TRBJ2-1; CDR3 DNA: TGCAGTGCTAGTTGGGGGGGGGCAAAGAATGAGCAGCTCTTC; CDR3 protein: CSASWGGAKNEQLF
D gene: TRBD2; clone size: many; V gene: TRBV7-7; J gene: TRBJ2-2; CDR3 DNA: TGTGCTAGCAGCTCGAAAACCGGGGGGGCCGTGACCGGGGAGCTGTTTTTT; CDR3 protein: CASSSKTGGAVTGELFF
D gene: -; clone size: many; V gene: TRBV27; J gene: TRBJ1-5; CDR3 DNA: TGTGCCAGCAGTCCCCGGACAGATCAGCCCCAGCATTTT; CDR3 protein: CASSPRTDQPQHF
D gene: -; clone size: -; V gene: TRBV20-1; J gene: TRBJ2-7; CDR3 DNA: TGCAGTGCTTTACCTTTTTCAGGTTCCTACGAGCAGTACTTC; CDR3 protein: CSALPFSGSYEQYF
D gene: -; clone size: -; V gene: TRBV11-2; J gene: TRBJ2-7; CDR3 DNA: TGTGCCAGCAGCCAAGATCCGGAGGGCCGCAACGAGCAGTACTTC; CDR3 protein: CASSQDPEGRNEQYF
D gene: -; clone size: few; V gene: TRBV24-1; J gene: TRBJ1-6; CDR3 DNA: TGTGCCACCAGTGAACACTCCCTATCACCCCTCCACTTT; CDR3 protein: CATSEHSLSPLHF
D gene: TRBD2; clone size: -; V gene: TRBV9; J gene: TRBJ2-7; CDR3 DNA: TGTGCCAGCAGCGTAGGAGGACTAGCGGCCTCCTACGAGCAGTACTTC; CDR3 protein: CASSVGGLAASYEQYF
D gene: -; clone size: -; V gene: TRBV7-2; J gene: TRBJ2-3; CDR3 DNA: TGTGCCAGCAGCTTGACCCCCGGTGGGCGGGGCTCCAGCACAGATACGCAGTATTTT; CDR3 protein: CASSLTPGGRGSSTDTQYF
D gene: TRBD1; clone size: -; V gene: TRBV7-8; J gene: TRBJ1-5; CDR3 DNA: TGTGCCAGCAGTTCGGACAGGGGGGGCAATCAGCCCCAGCATTTT; CDR3 protein: CASSSDRGGNQPQHF
D gene: -; clone size: once; V gene: TRBV2; J gene: TRBJ2-5; CDR3 DNA: TGTGCCAGCAGTGAATGGGGGGGCGAGAGACGGCCCGGAGGGACCCAGTACTTC; CDR3 protein: CASSEWGGERRPGGTQYF
D gene: -; clone size: -; V gene: TRBV24-1; J gene: TRBJ2-1; CDR3 DNA: TGTGCCACCAGTGATTGGGCCCCCGCGGGAAGCTCCTACAATGAGCAGTTCTTC; CDR3 protein: CATSDWAPAGSSYNEQFF
D gene: TRBD1; clone size: -; V gene: TRBV10-3; J gene: TRBJ1-6; CDR3 DNA: TGTGCCATCAGCCCGGGACAGGGGGCTTTACCCCTCCACTTT; CDR3 protein: CAISPGQGALPLHF
D gene: -; clone size: many; V gene: TRBV5-5; J gene: TRBJ2-1; CDR3 DNA: TGTGCCAGCAGCTTTCAGGGTTCCTTTATCAATGAGCAGTTCTTC; CDR3 protein: CASSFQGSFINEQFF
D gene: -; clone size: -; V gene: TRBV20-1; J gene: TRBJ2-3; CDR3 DNA: TGCAGTGGGCGGGGAGCTTCAGATACGCAGTATTTT; CDR3 protein: CSGRGASDTQYF
D gene: TRBD1; clone size: once; V gene: TRBV7-2; J gene: TRBJ1-5; CDR3 DNA: TGTGCCAGCAGCCTTCGACAGGGGGCCAACAATCAGCCCCAGCATTTT; CDR3 protein: CASSLRQGANNQPQHF
D gene: -; clone size: -; V gene: TRBV25-1; J gene: TRBJ2-7; CDR3 DNA: TGTGCCAGCAGTGATGATGGCGAGCAGTACTTC; CDR3 protein: CASSDDGEQYF
D gene: -; clone size: -; V gene: TRBV15; J gene: TRBJ2-7; CDR3 DNA: TGTGCCACCAGCAGAGTCTTGGTGGTTTCCGAGCAGTACTTC; CDR3 protein: CATSRVLVVSEQYF
D gene: -; clone size: many; V gene: TRBV9; J gene: TRBJ2-5; CDR3 DNA: TGTGCCAGCAGCGAAATTGGAGAGACCCAGTACTTC; CDR3 protein: CASSEIGETQYF
D gene: -; clone size: -; V gene: TRBV7-8; J gene: TRBJ2-1; CDR3 DNA: TGTGCCAGCAGCTTAGAGGGGCGGAATGAGCAGTTCTTC; CDR3 protein: CASSLEGRNEQFF
D gene: -; clone size: -; V gene: TRBV20-1; J gene: TRBJ2-7; CDR3 DNA: TGCAGTGCTAGAGATACAGCGGAGATGGACTACGAGCAGTACTTC; CDR3 protein: CSARDTAEMDYEQYF
D gene: -; clone size: -; V gene: TRBV24-1; J gene: TRBJ2-3; CDR3 DNA: TGTGCCACCAGTGGCTTGCAAGGGGGCACAGATACGCAGTATTTT; CDR3 protein: CATSGLQGGTDTQYF
D gene: TRBD2; clone size: -; V gene: TRBV5-1; J gene: TRBJ2-3; CDR3 DNA: TGCGCCAGCAGCTTGGCCGGACTAGCGGGGGGAACAAATACGCAGTATTTT; CDR3 protein: CASSLAGLAGGTNTQYF
D gene: -; clone size: few; V gene: TRBV15; J gene: TRBJ1-5; CDR3 DNA: TGTGCCACCAGGGGTAGCAATCAGCCCCAGCATTTT; CDR3 protein: CATRGSNQPQHF
D gene: -; clone size: -; V gene: TRBV29-1; J gene: TRBJ1-1; CDR3 DNA: TGCAGCGTAAGACAGATGAACACTGAAGCTTTCTTT; CDR3 protein: CSVRQMNTEAFF
D gene: -; clone size: many; V gene: TRBV7-2; J gene: TRBJ1-3; CDR3 DNA: TGTGCCAGCAGCTTAGCGGGGGAAATCTCTGGAAACACCATATATTTT; CDR3 protein: CASSLAGEISGNTIYF
D gene: -; clone size: -; V gene: TRBV2; J gene: TRBJ2-7; CDR3 DNA: TGTGCCACTTCATCCGGGGGCGTAGAGCTTTACGAGCAGTACTTC; CDR3 protein: CATSSGGVELYEQYF
D gene: -; clone size: many; V gene: TRBV27; J gene: TRBJ2-7; CDR3 DNA: TGTGCCAGCAGTTTATTAAGGGGAAAGCAGTACTTC; CDR3 protein: CASSLLRGKQYF
D gene: -; clone size: many; V gene: TRBV29-1; J gene: TRBJ1-1; CDR3 DNA: TGCAGCGTTGCGGCCCGGCAGGGGAACACTGAAGCTTTCTTT; CDR3 protein: CSVAARQGNTEAFF
D gene: TRBD1; clone size: many; V gene: TRBV7-8; J gene: TRBJ2-7; CDR3 DNA: TGTGCCAGCAGCTCGGGACAGGGCGCGTACGAGCAGTACTTC; CDR3 protein: CASSSGQGAYEQYF